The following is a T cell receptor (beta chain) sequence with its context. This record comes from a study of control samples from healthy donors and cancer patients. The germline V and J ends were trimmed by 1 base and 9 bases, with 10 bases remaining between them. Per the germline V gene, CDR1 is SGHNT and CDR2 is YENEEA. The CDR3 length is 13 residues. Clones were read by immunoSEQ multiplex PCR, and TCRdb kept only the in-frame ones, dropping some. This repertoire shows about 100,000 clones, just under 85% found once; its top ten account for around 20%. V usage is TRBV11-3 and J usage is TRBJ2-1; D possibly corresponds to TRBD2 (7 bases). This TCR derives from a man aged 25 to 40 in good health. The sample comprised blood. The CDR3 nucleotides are TGTGCCAGCAGCTTAGTACGGGGGGCTGAGCAGTTCTTC. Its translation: CASSLVRGAEQFF.